Presented here are 21 T cell receptor beta chains from one specimen sequenced in a study of blood T cell repertoires in COVID-19. Clones were read by immunoSEQ multiplex PCR, and TCRdb kept only the in-frame ones, dropping some. The sample gives about 84,000 clones, 83% of which show up once; 25% to 30% is in the top ten. The sequenced material came from peripheral blood. The receptors were sampled from a woman aged 80 or older with acute or convalescent COVID-19.

This clone was counted once. This chain uses TRBV5-8 with TRBJ1-4; 9 bases map to TRBD1. CDR3 size: 16 residues. The V and J ends lost 3 bases and 3 bases, in that order; junction bases with no gene match: 6. Germline CDR1 reads SGHTS; CDR2 reads YDEGEE. The DNA of the CDR3 is TGTGCCAGCAGCTCCGGGACAGGGCTGGCTAATGAAAAACTGTTTTTT. This codes for CASSSGTGLANEKLFF.

The chain combines TRBV20-1 with TRBJ1-2, with 9 bases that match TRBD1. Germline V CDR1 and CDR2: DFQATT, SNEGSKA (reference sequence). The CDR3 extends over 11 amino acids. Trimming took 6 bases from V and 8 from J; bases not matched to a gene: 4. The CDR3 protein is CSAGTGSGYTF. The CDR3 DNA sequence: TGCAGTGCCGGGACAGGGAGCGGCTACACCTTC.

The chain uses TRBV18 and TRBJ2-7, with 8 bases matching TRBD1. In germline, CDR1 is KGHSH, CDR2 LQKENI. Trimming at V came to 9 bases and at J to 1 base, leaving 8 bases not matched to a gene. There are 14 residues in the CDR3. CDR3 nucleotides: TGTGCCAGTTCTAAGGGACAGGCTTCCTACGAGCAGTACTTC. Residues: CASSKGQASYEQYF.

The J gene is TRBJ1-5, the V gene TRBV27; the D is unclear. V dropped 2 bases and J dropped 3 bases, with 5 bases sitting between them. The length of the CDR3 is 13 residues. Germline CDR1 MNHEY, CDR2 SMNVEV (reference sequence). CDR3 sequence reads: CASSLGPNQPQHF. CDR3 coding DNA: TGTGCCAGCAGTTTAGGGCCCAATCAGCCCCAGCATTTT.

As to this clone: This specimen includes other DNA sequences encoding the same CDR3. The chain employs TRBV7-2 and TRBJ1-2, with 10 bases lining up with TRBD1. Germline loops: CDR1 SGHTA, CDR2 FQGNSA. This CDR3 has 14 amino acids. Germline trimming cut 6 bases from V and 1 base from J; bases unmatched to any gene: 2. The CDR3 region is CASSRDRGNYGYTF. In DNA, the CDR3 is TGTGCCAGCAGTAGGGACAGGGGTAACTATGGCTACACCTTC.

This clone was seen once. The V call is TRBV6-5, the J call TRBJ2-3, with D possibly matching TRBD2 (7 bases). CDR3 length: 13 amino acids. Germline V CDR1 and CDR2: MNHEY, SVGAGI. V dropped 6 bases and J dropped 4 bases, with 11 bases sitting between them. The DNA of the CDR3 is TGTGCCAGCAGGTGGGGGGGGCCAGATACGCAGTATTTT. It specifies CASRWGGPDTQYF.

This clone was detected a few times. The chain links TRBV19 to TRBJ2-7; D is unresolved. V dropped 5 bases and J dropped 1 base, with 12 bases sitting between them. This CDR3 comprises 14 residues. Germline CDR1 is LNHDA and CDR2 is SQIVND (reference sequence). As DNA, the CDR3 is TGTGCCAGTAGTCCCCTCGACTCTTCCTACGAGCAGTACTTC. Its translation is CASSPLDSSYEQYF.

The chain employs TRBV19 and TRBJ1-1, with unresolved D. This CDR3 contains 13 residues. Germline V lookup: CDR1 LNHDA, CDR2 SQIVND (reference sequence). The V and J ends lost 10 bases and 0 bases respectively, with 12 bases between them. The CDR3 is CATEIGMNTEAFF. The DNA for the CDR3 is TGTGCCACTGAGATCGGGATGAACACTGAAGCTTTCTTT.

This sequence joins TRBV29-1 and TRBJ2-7, with a weak D call TRBD2 (5 bases). V dropped 4 bases and J dropped 3 bases, with 10 bases sitting between them. The CDR3 contains 12 residues. Germline loops: CDR1 SQVTM, CDR2 ANQGSEA. The CDR3 here is CSVGVSDYEQYF. In nucleotides, the CDR3 is TGCAGCGTTGGGGTTAGCGACTACGAGCAGTACTTC.

The chain employs TRBV28 and TRBJ2-1; 9 bases line up with TRBD2. Trimming removed 8 bases from V and 5 bases from J; junction bases left unmatched: 4. The CDR3 is 13 amino acids. In germline, CDR1 is MDHEN, CDR2 SYDVKM. CDR3 DNA sequence: TGTGCCAGCGTAGCGGGAGTCAACAATGAGCAGTTCTTC. Amino acid sequence: CASVAGVNNEQFF.

This clone has ten or more counts. The chain carries TRBV4-1 and TRBJ2-2; TRBD1 matches 8 bases. CDR1 and CDR2 from the germline V gene are MGHRA and YSYEKL. The CDR3 is 20 residues long. After removal of 4 bases from V and 3 bases from J, the junction contained 19 bases not matched to a gene. This chain's CDR3 is CASSRRVGRATGADTGELFF. The CDR3 coding sequence is TGCGCCAGCAGCCGGCGGGTAGGTCGAGCGACAGGGGCCGACACCGGGGAGCTGTTTTTT.

V is TRBV6-6 and J is TRBJ1-1; 7 bases line up with TRBD1. This CDR3 spans 13 amino acids. Germline lookup yields CDR1 MNHNY and CDR2 SVGAGI (reference sequence). Germline trimming cut 5 bases from V and 4 bases from J; bases unmatched to any gene: 4. Here the CDR3 reads CASSETGRTEAFF. The CDR3 bases are TGTGCCAGCAGTGAGACAGGGCGCACTGAAGCTTTCTTT.

This clone was detected once. The genes are TRBV7-8 and TRBJ1-5; TRBD1 is a possible D gene (6 bases). The CDR3 is 15 residues long. Germline V CDR1 and CDR2: SGHVS, FQNEAQ. Trimming left V 6 bases short and J 5 bases short, with 17 bases between. In nucleotides, the CDR3 is TGTGCCAGCAGATCAGAATCCACAGGGCATCAGCCCCAGCATTTT. Protein sequence: CASRSESTGHQPQHF.

The V call is TRBV5-3, the J call TRBJ2-3; 11 nucleotides align to TRBD2. TRBV5-3 is designated an ORF whose function remains uncertain. The length of the CDR3 is 19 residues. The V segment lost 4 bases and the J segment 1 base; nucleotides outside the gene matches: 14. The CDR3 coding sequence is TGTGCCAGAAGCACGGGACTAGCGGAGGCCCAGGGGGGCACAGATACGCAGTATTTT. It is translated as CARSTGLAEAQGGTDTQYF.

The chain combines TRBV24-1 with TRBJ2-7; the match to TRBD2 covers 7 bases. Per the germline V gene, CDR1 is KGHDR and CDR2 is SFDVKD. With 3 bases clipped from V and 3 bases from J, the junction kept 10 bases outside the gene matches. The CDR3 loop spans 16 amino acids. CDR3 DNA: TGTGCCACCAGTGATCCGAGAGCGGGGAGGGTCTACGAGCAGTACTTC. The encoded protein is CATSDPRAGRVYEQYF.

V usage is TRBV9 and J usage is TRBJ2-1, with D tentatively TRBD2 (5 bases). V dropped 3 bases and J dropped 6 bases, with 19 bases sitting between them. The germline V gene encodes CDR1 SGDLS and CDR2 YYNGEE. This CDR3 spans 16 amino acids. DNA for the CDR3: TGTGCCAGCAGCGCTACCCCTAGCCGCCTATCCAATGAGCAGTTCTTC. Protein: CASSATPSRLSNEQFF.

The chain employs TRBV4-3 and TRBJ1-1, with unresolved D. The CDR3 runs 15 residues. Per the germline V gene, CDR1 is LGHNA and CDR2 is YSLEER. The V and J ends lost 0 bases and 8 bases respectively, with 16 bases between them. The CDR3, as DNA: TGCGCCAGCAGCCAAGATCATGTTCGGGGTTTGGAAGCTTTCTTT. Amino acid sequence: CASSQDHVRGLEAFF.

This chain uses TRBV3-1 (or the pseudogene TRBV3-2) with TRBJ2-4; tentative D call: TRBD2 (5 bases). The CDR3 is 14 amino acids. Germline loops: CDR1 LGHDT, CDR2 YNNKEL (reference sequence). V was cut by 6 bases and J by 8 bases, with 17 bases left in between. CDR3 nucleotide sequence: TGTGCCAGCAGTCCCATTGAGGGATGGCACATTCAGTACTTC. Its translation: CASSPIEGWHIQYF.

The gene calls are TRBV18 and TRBJ2-7; no reliable D call. Germline V CDR1 and CDR2: KGHSH, LQKENI. With 2 bases removed from V and 5 bases from J, the gap between germline ends came to 7 bases. The CDR3 consists of 12 residues. The CDR3: CASSPSRNEQYF. Here the CDR3 DNA reads TGTGCCAGCTCACCATCGCGGAACGAGCAGTACTTC.

The chain combines TRBV11-3 with TRBJ1-6; TRBD1 matches at 7 bases. CDR3 length equals 13 residues. Germline V CDR1 and CDR2: SGHNT, YENEEA. After removal of 9 bases from V and 4 bases from J, the junction contained 3 bases not matched to a gene. CDR3 in DNA: TGTGCCAGTACAGGGGAATATAATTCACCCCTCCACTTT. Translated: CASTGEYNSPLHF.

The chain carries TRBV5-1 and TRBJ2-3; 9 positions match TRBD1. This CDR3 comprises 17 residues. CDR1 is SGHRS, CDR2 YFSETQ, per germline. J was trimmed by 1 base and V by 0 bases; bases with no gene match: 6. Here the CDR3 reads CASSLAAGTGRTDTQYF. The CDR3 DNA reads as TGCGCCAGCAGCTTGGCCGCCGGGACAGGGCGCACAGATACGCAGTATTTT.